A selection of T cell receptor beta chains follows, all from one sample in a study of cytomegalovirus exposure and HLA in healthy donors. Clones were read by immunoSEQ multiplex PCR, and TCRdb kept only the in-frame ones, dropping some. The sample records almost 200,000 clones, roughly 78% being singletons. The material sequenced was PBMCs. The receptors were gathered from a woman in her twenties or thirties in good health and CMV-seropositive. The CDR3 runs from the conserved cysteine through the conserved F or W. Fields, in order: V gene, J gene, CDR3 protein.

TRBV18	TRBJ2-7	CASSPPSKLAGAYEQYF
TRBV9	TRBJ1-2	CASSVTGEYGYTF
TRBV18	TRBJ2-2	CASSPLFAPGTGRPGELFF
TRBV9	TRBJ2-7	CASSSSGTGIEEEQYF
TRBV4-3	TRBJ1-2	CASSQDRPYYGYTF
TRBV15	TRBJ2-5	CATSRDPSGMETQYF
TRBV7-2	TRBJ2-3	CASSLGPSGAGNTQYF
TRBV19	TRBJ2-3	CATSASGTDTQYF
TRBV7-2	TRBJ2-1	CASSPPSRDEQFF
TRBV4-2	TRBJ1-4	CAIPAKGLGKLFF
TRBV5-6	TRBJ2-1	CASSLGLYDNEQFF
TRBV5-5	TRBJ1-3	CASSNVPHSQPGNTIYF
TRBV27	TRBJ1-6	CASSPRGEARLYYNSPLHF
TRBV6-5	TRBJ2-1	CASSGLAGLYNEQFF
TRBV19	TRBJ1-6	CASAGGNSPLHF
TRBV7-9	TRBJ2-7	CASSSRTYEQYF
TRBV9	TRBJ1-3	CASSVQGGNTIYF
TRBV6-5	TRBJ1-5	CASSSRGGASNQPQHF
TRBV10-1	TRBJ1-1	CASSDQPGLNTEAFF
TRBV13	TRBJ2-7	CASSPPGHSYEQYF
TRBV6-5	TRBJ1-1	CASSYEEGPMNTEAFF
TRBV1	TRBJ2-2	CTSSPQRLAGGSAGELFF
TRBV4-3	TRBJ1-4	CASSQAPLERTNEKLFF
TRBV7-9	TRBJ1-1	CASSFRTYREAFRNTEAFF
TRBV14	TRBJ1-1	CASSLRGSAEAFF